A selection of T cell receptor beta chains follows, all from one sample in a study of blood T cell repertoires in COVID-19. Some clones are missing from TCRdb's copy, which holds only in-frame ones; the method was immunoSEQ multiplex PCR. The sample shows 400,000 to 550,000 clones, around 90% of them seen only once. The material sequenced was PBMCs or T cells enriched from blood (not recorded which). The receptors come from a woman under 30 with acute COVID-19. CDR3s include the opening cysteine and the closing phenylalanine or tryptophan. The order of the fields is J gene, clone size, D gene, V gene, CDR3 DNA, CDR3 protein. The D gene is left open where the match is weak. Where a row states a size, it is once, few, many or the class of an expanded clone; other rows omit it.

J: TRBJ1-2; size: .; D: TRBD1; V: TRBV2; DNA: TGTGCCAGCGGGGGACAGGGTGGACATGGCTACACCTTC; CDR3: CASGGQGGHGYTF
J: TRBJ2-5; size: .; D: .; V: TRBV2; DNA: TGTGCCATTCAGTGGGTCGGGGAGACCCAGTACTTC; CDR3: CAIQWVGETQYF
J: TRBJ2-7; size: .; D: TRBD2; V: TRBV6-2/TRBV6-3; DNA: TGTGCCAGCAGTTACTTACAATCGACTAGCCGTTCGGGGGAGCAGTACTTC; CDR3: CASSYLQSTSRSGEQYF
J: TRBJ2-1; size: once; D: TRBD2; V: TRBV7-9; DNA: TGTGCCAGCAGACTAGCGGCTAACAATGAGCAGTTCTTC; CDR3: CASRLAANNEQFF
J: TRBJ2-1; size: .; D: TRBD2; V: TRBV7-6; DNA: TGTGCCAGCAGCAAACTAGCGGGGGGGCAGTTTGAGCAGTTCTTC; CDR3: CASSKLAGGQFEQFF
J: TRBJ1-2; size: .; D: .; V: TRBV9; DNA: TGTGCCAGCAGCGTAGACAGGGCGAGTGGCTACACCTTC; CDR3: CASSVDRASGYTF
J: TRBJ2-1; size: .; D: TRBD2; V: TRBV27; DNA: TGTGCCAGCAGTTATGCGACTAGCGGGTCACCGAAGTTCTTC; CDR3: CASSYATSGSPKFF
J: TRBJ2-7; size: .; D: TRBD2; V: TRBV20-1; DNA: TGCAGTGCTAGTGGTAGCGGGAAGTACGAGCAGTACTTC; CDR3: CSASGSGKYEQYF
J: TRBJ2-7; size: .; D: TRBD2; V: TRBV11-2; DNA: TGTGCCAGCAGCCTAACGTCGGGGACTACCCCGGCCTACGAGCAGTACTTC; CDR3: CASSLTSGTTPAYEQYF
J: TRBJ1-1; size: .; D: .; V: TRBV30; DNA: TGTGCCTGGAGTCTCGGGTTGCAGAACACTGAAGCTTTCTTT; CDR3: CAWSLGLQNTEAFF
J: TRBJ1-1; size: once; D: TRBD1; V: TRBV7-2; DNA: TGTGCCAGCAGCCCTCAGGGGACAGGGGTAGGGACTGAAGCTTTCTTT; CDR3: CASSPQGTGVGTEAFF
J: TRBJ2-7; size: once; D: TRBD2; V: TRBV7-6; DNA: TGTGCCAGCAGCTTATCTAGCGGGACTAGCAACGAGCAGTACTTC; CDR3: CASSLSSGTSNEQYF
J: TRBJ1-2; size: .; D: .; V: TRBV18; DNA: TGTGCCAGCTCACCTCGGGGAGAGGATGGCTACACCTTC; CDR3: CASSPRGEDGYTF
J: TRBJ2-1; size: .; D: TRBD2; V: TRBV4-3; DNA: TGCGCCAGCAGCCAAATTAGCGGGAGGCTTGGTAATGAGCAGTTCTTC; CDR3: CASSQISGRLGNEQFF
J: TRBJ1-2; size: .; D: .; V: TRBV7-9; DNA: TGTGCCAGCAGCCCCGTGTGGGCCCCGTATGGCTACACCTTC; CDR3: CASSPVWAPYGYTF
J: TRBJ2-6; size: .; D: TRBD2; V: TRBV5-1; DNA: TGCGCCAGCAGCCGCGGGACTAGCGGGGGGGCTGGGGCCAACGTCCTGACTTTC; CDR3: CASSRGTSGGAGANVLTF
J: TRBJ2-1; size: .; D: TRBD2; V: TRBV9; DNA: TGTGCCAGCAGCGCCCCCGCTAGCGGGCGATACAATGAGCAGTTCTTC; CDR3: CASSAPASGRYNEQFF
J: TRBJ1-5; size: .; D: TRBD1; V: TRBV28; DNA: TGTGCCAGCAGATCCGGGACAGGGAGGAATCAGCCCCAGCATTTT; CDR3: CASRSGTGRNQPQHF
J: TRBJ1-6; size: .; D: TRBD1; V: TRBV27; DNA: TGTGCCAGCAGAACCCGGGACAGCCTAAATTCACCCCTCCACTTT; CDR3: CASRTRDSLNSPLHF
J: TRBJ1-2; size: .; D: TRBD1; V: TRBV10-3; DNA: TGTGCCATCACTGAGACAGGGAACTATGGCTACACCTTC; CDR3: CAITETGNYGYTF
J: TRBJ2-2; size: .; D: .; V: TRBV7-6; DNA: TGTGCCAGCAGCTTAGGGGCCGGGGTACCCGGGGAGCTGTTTTTT; CDR3: CASSLGAGVPGELFF
J: TRBJ2-2; size: once; D: .; V: TRBV24-1; DNA: TGTGCCACCAGTGACCCTGCGACGGACTCGAGCACCGGGGAGCTGTTTTTT; CDR3: CATSDPATDSSTGELFF
J: TRBJ2-3; size: .; D: TRBD1; V: TRBV19; DNA: TGTGCCAGTAGACCGACAGGGGGCGCAGGGACAGATACGCAGTATTTT; CDR3: CASRPTGGAGTDTQYF
J: TRBJ1-1; size: .; D: .; V: TRBV28; DNA: TGTGCCAGCAGTTCCTACGCGGGGACTGAAGCTTTCTTT; CDR3: CASSSYAGTEAFF
J: TRBJ1-3; size: once; D: .; V: TRBV11-2; DNA: TGTGCCAGCAAGCCGTACTCTGGAAACACCATATATTTT; CDR3: CASKPYSGNTIYF
J: TRBJ2-1; size: .; D: TRBD1; V: TRBV27; DNA: TGTGCCAGCAGTTGGACAGGGGCCGATGAGCAGTTCTTC; CDR3: CASSWTGADEQFF
J: TRBJ1-6; size: .; D: .; V: TRBV10-3; DNA: TGTGCCATCAGTGAAACCGCCCGGAGTAATTCACCCCTCCACTTT; CDR3: CAISETARSNSPLHF
J: TRBJ2-1; size: .; D: TRBD2; V: TRBV19; DNA: TGTGCCAGTAGTCCTAGCGGGAGTAACCATGAGCAGTTCTTC; CDR3: CASSPSGSNHEQFF
J: TRBJ2-6; size: .; D: .; V: TRBV5-1; DNA: TGCGCCAGCAGCGCAGACAGGAGCTCTGGGGCCAACGTCCTGACTTTC; CDR3: CASSADRSSGANVLTF
J: TRBJ2-7; size: .; D: TRBD1; V: TRBV7-2; DNA: TGTGCCAGCAGCTCCCGGGACAGCATCTACGAGCAGTACTTC; CDR3: CASSSRDSIYEQYF
J: TRBJ2-3; size: once; D: TRBD2; V: TRBV7-8; DNA: TGTGCCAGCAGCTTGATTAGCGGGAGGTTAGATACGCAGTATTTT; CDR3: CASSLISGRLDTQYF
J: TRBJ2-7; size: .; D: .; V: TRBV6-5; DNA: TGTGCCAGCAGGACAGTTCCCTTATACGAGCAGTACTTC; CDR3: CASRTVPLYEQYF
J: TRBJ2-7; size: .; D: .; V: TRBV28; DNA: TGTGCCAGCGCACTGACAGGAGCCAGCCCCTTCTCCTACGAGCAGTACTTC; CDR3: CASALTGASPFSYEQYF
J: TRBJ2-7; size: .; D: TRBD2; V: TRBV27; DNA: TGTGCCAGCAGTTTATCGGGCGGGGGGGCTTTCTTCTACGAGCAGTACTTC; CDR3: CASSLSGGGAFFYEQYF
J: TRBJ2-7; size: .; D: TRBD1; V: TRBV15; DNA: TGTGCCACCAGCAGAGATCTGGGGACAGGGCCCTACGAGCAGTACTTC; CDR3: CATSRDLGTGPYEQYF
J: TRBJ1-2; size: .; D: TRBD1; V: TRBV3-1/TRBV3-2; DNA: TGTGCCAGCAGCCAAGAATCCAGGGGGAAGGGTGGCTACACCTTC; CDR3: CASSQESRGKGGYTF